Listed here are 30 T cell receptor beta chains from one sample, sequenced in a study of T cells in Graves' hyperthyroidism and ophthalmopathy (dated by TCRdb to the late 2010s). The library was generated by multiplex PCR. Data came from an Illumina HiSeq 2000. Amplification of TCR beta CDR3 regions was carried out from RNA transcripts. The TCR CDR3 was subjected to a first round of RT-PCR using the HTBI primer set and the Qiagen OneStep RT-PCR kit. The public sequencing data were trimmed at Q25 with fastp and processed into clonotypes with MiXCR by TCRdb, which kept only in-frame beta chains. A single entry per CDR3 protein holds the most common genes and DNA from its merged rows. This sample is represented by 250,000 or so distinct CDR3 sequences; roughly 15% of them were singletons. The ten largest clones take up 13% of the sample. The sequencing input was blood. These receptor sequences come from a woman in her forties with Graves' hyperthyroidism that later progressed to Graves' ophthalmopathy.

This sequence joins TRBV10-1 and TRBJ2-2, with a weak D call TRBD2 (5 bases). This CDR3 is 11 amino acids long. V shed 7 bases and J shed 6 bases, with 6 bases lying between them. CDR1 WNHNN and CDR2 SYGVQD come from the germline V gene (reference sequence). CDR3 in DNA: TGCGCCAGCACCGGGGCCGGGGAGCTGTTTTTT. This sequence encodes CASTGAGELFF.

This clonotype appeared many times. The chain carries TRBV5-1 and TRBJ2-1; D perhaps matches TRBD2 (6 bases). The CDR3 consists of 13 residues. Trimming shortened V by 4 bases and J by 6 bases, and 11 bases separated the two germline ends. Germline V gene lookup returns CDR1 SGHRS and CDR2 YFSETQ. CDR3 sequence reads: CASSPGLFNEQFF. DNA for the CDR3: TGCGCCAGCAGCCCCGGACTATTCAATGAGCAGTTCTTC.

This clonotype was seen at least ten times. J is TRBJ1-2 and V is TRBV2; 8 bases map to TRBD1. The CDR3 contains 15 residues. J lost 5 bases, V lost 6 bases, and 11 bases had no gene match. Germline loops: CDR1 SNHLY, CDR2 FYNNEI. CDR3 sequence reads: CASRAGGGIRYGYTF. CDR3 DNA sequence: TGTGCCAGCAGAGCAGGGGGCGGGATCCGGTATGGCTACACCTTC. Full variable domain (remainder filled in from reference TRBV2 and TRBJ1-2): EPEVTQTPSHQVTQMGQEVILRCVPISNHLYFYWYRQILGQKVEFLVSFYNNEISEKSEIFDDQFSVERPDGSNFTLKIRSTKLEDSAMYFCASRAGGGIRYGYTFGSGTRLTVV.

This clonotype was detected only a few times. The gene calls are TRBV9 and TRBJ2-1; a weak D match, TRBD2 (6 bases). This CDR3 is 15 amino acids long. V was trimmed by 2 bases and J by 0 bases, leaving 9 bases between them. Germline-derived CDR1 and CDR2 are SGDLS and YYNGEE. For the CDR3, the DNA is TGTGCCAGCAGCGTTGAGCGGGTCTCCTACAATGAGCAGTTCTTC. Its protein product is CASSVERVSYNEQFF.

J is TRBJ1-2 and V is TRBV20-1; D is undetermined. Trimming took 6 bases from V and 4 from J, leaving 15 bases between them. This CDR3 has 13 residues. Per germline, CDR1 DFQATT and CDR2 SNEGSKA (reference sequence). The CDR3 here is CSAPTRAGYGYTF. The CDR3 DNA reads as TGCAGTGCCCCTACGAGGGCCGGCTATGGCTACACCTTC.

This clonotype has a handful of counts. This clone may be a read error of a much larger clone one base away. No conserved phenylalanine or tryptophan is present at the end of the CDR3, so a read error is the likely explanation. The chain carries TRBV30 and TRBJ1-1; TRBD1 is a possible D gene (5 bases). This CDR3 has 13 amino acids. V lost 4 bases and J lost 1, with 10 bases in between. Germline CDR1 reads GTSNPN; CDR2 reads SVGIG (reference sequence). CDR3 residues: CAWNQGSNTEAFS. In DNA form, the CDR3 reads TGTGCCTGGAATCAGGGTTCGAACACTGAAGCTTTCTCT.

At least ten counts were recorded for this clonotype. As DNA, the CDR3 is TGCAGTGCTAGAGATGCCAAATTTGATCGCGACGAGCAGTTCTTC. This sequence encodes CSARDAKFDRDEQFF. The V and J genes are TRBV20-1 and TRBJ2-1; no definite D call. V was shortened by 0 bases and J by 10 bases, with 19 bases between the two germline ends. CDR3 size: 15 residues. The germline gives CDR1 DFQATT, CDR2 SNEGSKA (reference sequence).

In its sample, this clonotype was seen many times. The chain couples TRBV6-2 or TRBV6-3 to TRBJ2-1; D may match TRBD1 or TRBD2 (5 bases each). The germline V gene encodes CDR1 MNHEY and CDR2 SVGEGT. Trimming cost V 6 bases and J 0 bases, with 15 bases left between them. CDR3 size: 16 residues. This CDR3 reads CASSNPGTTSYNEQFF. CDR3 in DNA: TGTGCCAGCAGCAACCCCGGGACCACCTCCTACAATGAGCAGTTCTTC.

This clonotype was seen many times. This chain joins TRBV20-1 and TRBJ2-7; 10 bases fit TRBD2. The CDR3 is 17 amino acids. The trim removed 1 base at V and 5 bases at J, leaving 14 bases unmatched. CDR1 and CDR2 (germline): DFQATT, SNEGSKA (reference sequence). CDR3 loop: CSARGGREVAGGHEQYF. For the CDR3, the DNA is TGCAGTGCTAGAGGAGGGCGGGAAGTAGCGGGAGGTCACGAGCAGTACTTC.

The genes are TRBV2 and TRBJ2-7, with TRBD2 identical over 8 bases. Germline trimming cut 5 bases from V and 9 bases from J; bases unmatched to any gene: 6. In germline, CDR1 is SNHLY, CDR2 FYNNEI. The CDR3 length is 12 residues. The CDR3 coding sequence is TGTGCCAGCAGTTACAGCAGCGGGGGGCAGTACTTC. Its translation: CASSYSSGGQYF.

In its sample, this clonotype was seen a few times. The chain combines TRBV5-8 with TRBJ1-6, with unresolved D. Trimming removed 3 bases from V and 7 bases from J, with 8 bases in between. The CDR3 length is 13 residues. Germline V gives CDR1 SGHTS, CDR2 YDEGEE. CDR3 residues: CASSSRSNSPLHF. The CDR3 region has the DNA TGTGCCAGCAGCTCCAGATCCAATTCACCCCTCCACTTT.

This clonotype occurred many times. The CDR3 DNA reads TGTGCCAGTAGCCCCATTGTATCTGGGGCCAACGTCCTGACTTTC. Translating gives CASSPIVSGANVLTF. The V and J genes are TRBV19 and TRBJ2-6; D unclear. Germline CDR1 reads LNHDA; CDR2 reads SQIVND (reference sequence). V was pared by 6 bases and J by 1 base, with 10 bases between. This CDR3 region has 15 residues.

This clonotype was counted ten times or more. The V and J genes are TRBV13 and TRBJ2-7; 7 nucleotides match TRBD2. Germline CDR1 PRHDT, CDR2 FYEKMQ (reference sequence). Losses at the gene ends were 0 bases for V and 2 bases for J; bases not matched to a gene: 4. The CDR3 spans 15 residues. The CDR3 DNA reads as TGTGCCAGCAGCTTAGGTAGCGGGTTCGCCTACGAGCAGTACTTC. It encodes CASSLGSGFAYEQYF.

This clonotype occurred many times. The V and J genes are TRBV30 and TRBJ1-1; D gene uncertain. Trimming left V 4 bases short and J 0 bases short, with 9 bases between. This CDR3 is 13 amino acids long. Germline values: CDR1 GTSNPN, CDR2 SVGIG (reference sequence). This CDR3 is CAWKGQMNTEAFF. In DNA, the CDR3 is TGTGCCTGGAAAGGTCAGATGAACACTGAAGCTTTCTTT. The full variable domain, its missing parts supplied by reference TRBV30 and TRBJ1-1, is SQTIHQWPATLVQPVGSPLSLECTVEGTSNPNLYWYRQAAGRGLQLLFYSVGIGQISSEVPQNLSASRPQDRQFILSSKKLLLSDSGFYLCAWKGQMNTEAFFGQGTRLTVV.

The table lists this clonotype with many counts. This chain joins TRBV28 and TRBJ2-4; 7 bases are a match to TRBD2. The germline V gene encodes CDR1 MDHEN and CDR2 SYDVKM. The junction had 13 bases not matched to a gene; V was cut back by 5 bases and J by 0 bases. The length of the CDR3 is 18 residues. CDR3 nucleotide sequence: TGTGCCAGCAGTCCTTGGACTAGTCGGCGTAAAGCCAAAAACATTCAGTACTTC. It encodes CASSPWTSRRKAKNIQYF.

This clonotype has ten or more counts. The J gene is TRBJ1-5, the V gene TRBV6-1, with unresolved D. In germline, CDR1 is MNHNS, CDR2 SASEGT. Trimming cost V 4 bases and J 0 bases, with 7 bases left between them. CDR3 size: 14 residues. CDR3: CASSGEYSNQPQHF. The CDR3 coding sequence is TGTGCCAGCAGTGGAGAATATAGCAATCAGCCCCAGCATTTT.

Ten or more counts support this clonotype. V gene TRBV12-3 or TRBV12-4 combines with J gene TRBJ2-5; TRBD1 matches 8 bases. The CDR3 extends over 14 amino acids. The junction had 6 bases not matched to a gene; V was cut back by 3 bases and J by 6 bases. The CDR3 loop is CASSFRTGQKTQYF. The CDR3 coding sequence is TGTGCCAGCAGTTTCAGGACAGGGCAAAAGACCCAGTACTTC.

This clonotype was observed many times. V and J are TRBV28 and TRBJ1-1; possible D gene TRBD1, 5 bases. The length of the CDR3 is 15 residues. Trimming shortened V by 2 bases and J by 1 base, and 11 bases separated the two germline ends. Per germline, CDR1 MDHEN and CDR2 SYDVKM. Here the CDR3 DNA reads TGTGCCAGCAGTTTACCCGGGACGGCGAACACTGAAGCTTTCTTT. Protein: CASSLPGTANTEAFF.

Comments on this clonotype: This clone may be a read error of a much larger clone one base away. The CDR3 loop reads CASSLAGTVNTF. The CDR3 DNA is TGCGCCAGCAGCTTGGCTGGGACAGTGAACACCTTC. The genes are TRBV5-1 and TRBJ1-2; TRBD1 matches at 7 bases. V lost 0 bases to trimming and J lost 12 bases; unmatched junction nucleotides: 5. The CDR3 is 12 amino acids. Germline CDR1 is SGHRS and CDR2 is YFSETQ.

The rearrangement joins TRBV29-1 to TRBJ2-2; D is perhaps TRBD1 or TRBD2 (5 bases each). Germline V gene sequence: CDR1 SQVTM, CDR2 ANQGSEA. The CDR3 extends over 13 amino acids. Trimming stripped 3 bases from V and 4 bases from J, with 9 bases between. This CDR3 is CSVDRGGTGELFF. CDR3 coding DNA: TGCAGCGTTGATCGGGGCGGCACCGGGGAGCTGTTTTTT.

This clonotype has ten or more counts. V and J are TRBV5-6 and TRBJ2-5; the D call may be TRBD1 or TRBD2 (5 bases each). V was clipped by 2 bases and J by 5 bases, with 16 bases between them. CDR1 and CDR2 from the germline V gene are SGHDT and YYEEEE. The length of the CDR3 is 15 residues. The CDR3 sequence is CASSLRALWGETQYF. CDR3 DNA sequence: TGTGCCAGCAGCTTAAGGGCCCTATGGGGGGAGACCCAGTACTTC.

V usage is TRBV11-3 and J usage is TRBJ2-1; 12 bases line up with TRBD1. Losses at the gene ends were 3 bases for V and 9 bases for J; bases not matched to a gene: 9. The CDR3 is made up of 16 amino acids. Germline CDR1 SGHNT, CDR2 YENEEA. CDR3 in amino acids: CASSFGTGGSVGEQFF. The CDR3 bases are TGTGCCAGCAGCTTTGGGACAGGGGGCTCCGTTGGTGAGCAGTTCTTC.

This clonotype was recorded many times. CDR3 nucleotide sequence: TGTGCCAGCAGTGAAGAGGTTGCAGGGCATGGCTACACCTTC. Translated, it gives CASSEEVAGHGYTF. J is TRBJ1-2 and V is TRBV6-1; D possibly corresponds to TRBD1 (5 bases). This CDR3 contains 14 residues. Trimming removed 1 base from V and 6 bases from J, with 12 bases in between. The germline CDR1 and CDR2 sequences are MNHNS and SASEGT.

This clonotype was found many times. This chain uses TRBV29-1 with TRBJ1-1; D remains ambiguous. The CDR3 extends over 12 amino acids. Germline lookup yields CDR1 SQVTM and CDR2 ANQGSEA. V was clipped by 4 bases and J by 2 bases, with 8 bases between them. CDR3 sequence (DNA): TGCAGCGTTGGGGGAGCTAACACTGAAGCTTTCTTT. As protein: CSVGGANTEAFF.

The table lists this clonotype with a few counts. The chain carries TRBV9 and TRBJ2-6, with no clear D. V lost 3 bases and J 3 bases, leaving 7 bases between the germline ends. Germline V CDR1 and CDR2: SGDLS, YYNGEE. The CDR3 totals 14 residues. The CDR3 loop reads CASSGRHGANVLTF. The CDR3 DNA is TGTGCCAGCAGCGGACGTCATGGGGCCAACGTCCTGACTTTC.

This clonotype has only a few counts. The gene calls are TRBV7-9 and TRBJ2-7; either TRBD1 or TRBD2 may fit D (5 bases each). Per the germline V gene, CDR1 is SEHNR and CDR2 is FQNEAQ (reference sequence). CDR3 length: 16 amino acids. V gave up 2 bases and J gave up 2 bases, with 16 bases separating them. CDR3 coding DNA: TGTGCCAGCAGCTTATGGGGCAGGGACCGAACCTACGAGCAGTACTTC. It translates to CASSLWGRDRTYEQYF.

Many counts were recorded for this clonotype. This chain uses TRBV6-5 with TRBJ2-1; TRBD2 matches 8 bases. Germline CDR1 is MNHEY and CDR2 is SVGAGI. The J segment lost 3 bases and the V segment lost 0 bases, leaving 4 bases of the junction unmatched. The CDR3 spans 16 residues. This CDR3 reads CASSYSPLADYNEQFF. CDR3 DNA: TGTGCCAGCAGTTACTCCCCACTAGCGGACTACAATGAGCAGTTCTTC.

This clonotype was counted a few times. At one end the junction does not follow the germline gene, possibly because of a read error. This chain joins TRBV20-1 and TRBJ1-1; TRBD1 is a possible D gene (5 bases). The CDR3 sequence is 14 residues long. CDR1 is DFQATT and CDR2 is SNEGSKA in the germline V gene (reference sequence). This CDR3 reads CSARSGTANTEASF. In DNA form, the CDR3 reads TGCAGTGCTAGATCAGGGACGGCGAACACTGAAGCTTCCTTT.

The chain joins TRBV20-1 to TRBJ2-5, with 9 bases identical to TRBD2. V was clipped by 7 bases and J by 1 base; unmatched bases: 10. The CDR3 is made up of 15 amino acids. From germline, CDR1 is DFQATT and CDR2 SNEGSKA (reference sequence). CDR3: CSVQQGAGGQETQYF. The CDR3 DNA reads as TGCAGTGTACAACAAGGAGCGGGAGGCCAAGAGACCCAGTACTTC.

At least ten counts were recorded for this clonotype. The CDR3 spells CSASTDRNNEQFF. The CDR3 nucleotides are TGCAGTGCTTCGACGGACAGAAACAATGAGCAGTTCTTC. The chain employs TRBV20-1 and TRBJ2-1; TRBD1 is a possible D gene (6 bases). The ends were cut back, 5 bases at V and 5 bases at J, with 13 bases in the middle. Germline CDR1 reads DFQATT; CDR2 reads SNEGSKA (reference sequence). The CDR3 extends over 13 amino acids.